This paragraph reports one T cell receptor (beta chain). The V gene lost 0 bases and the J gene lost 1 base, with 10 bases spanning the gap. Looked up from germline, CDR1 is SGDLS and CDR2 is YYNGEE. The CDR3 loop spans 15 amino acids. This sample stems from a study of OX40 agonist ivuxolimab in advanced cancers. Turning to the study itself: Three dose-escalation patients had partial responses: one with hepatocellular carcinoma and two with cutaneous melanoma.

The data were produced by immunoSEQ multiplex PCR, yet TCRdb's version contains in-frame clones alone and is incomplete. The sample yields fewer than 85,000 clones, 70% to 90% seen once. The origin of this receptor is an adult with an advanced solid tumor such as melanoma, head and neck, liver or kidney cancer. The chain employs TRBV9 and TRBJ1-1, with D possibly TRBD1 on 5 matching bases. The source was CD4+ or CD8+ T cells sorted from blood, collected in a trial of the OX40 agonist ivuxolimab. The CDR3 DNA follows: TGTGCCAGCAGCGTAGCTCCAGGGCCGAACACTGAAGCTTTCTTT. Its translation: CASSVAPGPNTEAFF.